This T cell receptor (beta chain) stems from a study of vaccination effects on CD4 cells after COVID-19. Points from the study as a whole: Clonal contraction was marked in infection- and vaccine-induced clones late after vaccination. The study had few convalescent patients and no early post-infection timepoints.

Sequencing was performed with immunoSEQ multiplex PCR; in TCRdb, only in-frame clones are kept and a portion is missing. The data contain about 13,000 clones, approximately 68% of them singletons. A remark on this clone: What it binds is not known.

Germline V gene sequence: CDR1 SGHRS, CDR2 YFSETQ. Trimming took off 0 bases at V and 2 bases at J, with 14 bases between the two ends. The CDR3 contains 16 residues. ViraFEST expansion of antigen-specific CD4+ T cells with viral peptide pools preceded sequencing. Cells that had been cultured for nine to eleven days were the source of isolated CD4+ T cells. Two-dose vaccination with either BNT162b2 or mRNA-1273 was given to the participants. This sample comprised CD4+ T cells from PBMCs cultured with SARS-CoV-2 spike peptides, obtained after COVID-19 vaccination. This chain uses TRBV5-1 with TRBJ1-2; D remains ambiguous. This clonotype was sampled from a human donor who received a COVID-19 vaccine. The CDR3 DNA sequence: TGCGCCAGCAGCTTGGAGGTCGGACGACCCAACTATGGCTACACCTTC. Translation: CASSLEVGRPNYGYTF.